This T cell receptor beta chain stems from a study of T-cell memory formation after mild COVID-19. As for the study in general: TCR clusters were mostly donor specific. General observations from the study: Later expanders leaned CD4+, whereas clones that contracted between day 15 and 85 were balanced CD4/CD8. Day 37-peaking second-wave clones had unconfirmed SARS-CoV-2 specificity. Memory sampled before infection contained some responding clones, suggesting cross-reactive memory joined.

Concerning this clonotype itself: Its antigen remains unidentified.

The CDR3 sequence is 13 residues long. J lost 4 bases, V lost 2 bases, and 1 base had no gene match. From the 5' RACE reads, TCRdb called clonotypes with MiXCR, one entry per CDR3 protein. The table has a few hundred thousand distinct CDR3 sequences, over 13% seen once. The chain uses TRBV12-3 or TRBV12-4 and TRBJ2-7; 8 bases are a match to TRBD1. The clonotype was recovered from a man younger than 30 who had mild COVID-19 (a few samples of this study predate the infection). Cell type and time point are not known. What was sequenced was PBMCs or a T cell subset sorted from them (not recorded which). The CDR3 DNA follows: TGTGCCAGCAGTTTAAGGACAGGGTACGAGCAGTACTTC. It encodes CASSLRTGYEQYF.